The T cell receptor beta chain described here comes from a study of regulatory T cells in long-lasting Graves disease (TCRdb year 2021). Describing the broader study: Antithyroid drugs had been taken for less than 3 months by newly diagnosed Graves' disease patients. A total of about 35 samples underwent TCR sequencing: around 13 from persistent and approximately 20 from newly diagnosed Graves' disease patients. Patients with persistent Graves' disease were compared with patients with newly diagnosed Graves' disease using TCR sequencing and RNA sequencing of peripheral blood. The study was registered as a clinical trial and conducted in China. The paper as a whole reports these results and caveats: Persistent disease showed preferential use of TRBV28, TRBJ1-2 and TRBJ2-5, whereas newly diagnosed disease favored TRBV20-1 and TRBJ2-1. As a limitation, the authors acknowledged that the small sample size may reduce accuracy. Persistent Graves' disease patients showed lower TCR Shannon entropy and fewer highly expanded clones than newly diagnosed patients, suggesting clonal expansion. A larger number of public clonotypes was shared among persistent patients (approximately 2,600) than among newly diagnosed patients (around 870). Only the TCR beta chain was sequenced and analyzed. Only peripheral blood was studied, because thyroid tissue, the primary lesion, was inaccessible.

The CDR1 and CDR2 encoded by the germline V gene are MDHEN and SYDVKM. The V end gives up 7 bases and the J end 2 bases, leaving 8 bases in the junction not matched to a gene. The CDR3 runs 15 amino acids, cysteine and phenylalanine included. Kept here is only the CDR3 DNA, which spans 45 bases and is read in frame from base 1. Taken with the paper, the label for time point translates to: newly diagnosed GD, antithyroid drugs for less than 3 months. For both TCR sequencing and RNA sequencing, RNA was extracted from PBMCs in TRIzol. The diagnosis of Graves' disease was made according to American Thyroid Association guidelines. Recruitment of patients was carried out at an endocrinology department in Xi'an, China. Each patient gave approximately 9.7 milliliters of peripheral blood, collected in an EDTA anticoagulant tube. Ficoll Paque Plus density gradient separation was used to isolate PBMCs, and no additional T cell sorting was done. An Agilent 2100 Bioanalyzer and agarose gel were used to assess RNA quality, and a NanoDrop 2000 was used to measure RNA concentration.

This clonotype appeared many times. There is no known antigen for this receptor. The input lacks base qualities; no much larger clone sits a single base away. Receptor libraries were prepared by multiplex PCR. TCRdb records Illumina HiSeq 4000 as the sequencer. TCR beta libraries were built with iRepertoire HTBI primers and Arm-PCR amplification of CDR3 regions. Before sequencing, the PCR products went through gel purification. From the authors' description of their analysis: Across samples, about 64 TRBV and 13 to 15 TRBJ segments were identified and used for gene usage analysis of CDR3 amino acid clonotypes. COPE and FqMerger were used to merge filtered high-quality paired reads into contigs. BLAST was used to align contigs to IMGT TRBV, TRBD and TRBJ reference genes, and CDR3 was defined according to IMGT. Any clonotype with a frequency above 0.1% was classified as a highly expanded clone. Repertoire diversity was measured by Shannon entropy, and V-J evenness by the Gini coefficient. A clonotype was considered public if more than one individual shared it. TCRdb trimmed the raw reads at Q25, called clones with MiXCR and kept productive beta chains. Each entry merges the rows of one CDR3 protein and shows their most common DNA and genes. TCRdb, rather than the study authors, made the V and J calls. The sample table contains 200,000 to 250,000 distinct CDR3 sequences; only one count was recorded for around 19% of them. Roughly 10% of the sample is in the top ten clones.

The sample was also linked to a second study, of T cells in Graves' hyperthyroidism and ophthalmopathy. As described in the second report: A patient counted as having stable Graves' hyperthyroidism if no progression to ophthalmopathy occurred over 18 months of follow-up. The hyperthyroidism patients were between 18 and 65 years old and newly diagnosed, with a disease duration of less than 2 months. Patients with uncontrolled infections, other autoimmune diseases, pregnancy or lactation were excluded. Clinical symptoms, serum thyroxine and TRAb, thyroid ultrasound, and orbital computed tomography formed the basis for the diagnoses. For the first round of RT-PCR on the TCR CDR3, the HTBI primer set was used together with the Qiagen OneStep RT-PCR kit. Blood samples also contained most of the expanded thyroid clonotypes (frequency above 0.001), which suggests that blood repertoires may reflect thyroid immune responses. A 13 V-J signature model separated ophthalmopathy from stable hyperthyroidism, with over 85% sensitivity and 81.08% specificity in cross-validation and 80%/75% in testing. In validation, progression to ophthalmopathy was predicted by the model with about 70% sensitivity and 72.22% specificity, a median of about 6.4 months before onset. To identify distinguishing TCR V-J signatures, a discovery cohort of about a hundred patients was used, comprising some 43 with Graves' ophthalmopathy and under 60 with stable Graves' hyperthyroidism. An independent validation cohort of under 20 hyperthyroidism patients and approximately 16 patients who later progressed to ophthalmopathy tested prospective prediction of ophthalmopathy. For training and testing, the 80 to 100 patients in the discovery cohort were randomly divided in a 7:3 ratio. The study also compared thyroid tissue and blood T-cell repertoires from 6 or 7 Graves' hyperthyroidism patients. After blood sampling, hyperthyroidism patients were treated with methimazole at a starting dose of 30 mg daily, and ophthalmopathy patients were treated with high-dose intravenous methylprednisolone. Libraries were constructed in a second round of multiplex PCR, after which size selection and purification were carried out. Paired-end sequencing of the libraries was performed with 100 bp reads on an Illumina HiSeq2000. SOAPnuke was used to process the raw data, removing reads that contained adapters or uncalled bases, had a mean Phred below 15, or lacked an exact match to the constant primer or identifier. High-quality paired reads were merged with COPE v1.2.5, and unique nucleotide sequences were defined as clonotypes. MiTCR v1.1 was used to align clonotypes to the IMGT TRBV, TRBD and TRBJ reference segments. Only V-J combinations with frequency above 0.0001, covering 99% to 99.2% of repertoires, were analysed. A TCS score was defined as the ratio of F50 (clonal expansion) to E x V (chaos), with BLOSUM62-based TCRdist applied between CDR3 peptides within each V-J. Welch's t-statistics and random forest reduced 514 V-J features to 13, which were used in a naive Bayes classifier (R e1071). Sample size was not statistically predetermined, and blinding of investigators to group allocation was not performed. TCR Vbeta CDR3 sequencing of 120 to 150 peripheral blood samples (under 45 ophthalmopathy, about 74 hyperthyroidism and some 17 progressor patients) is reported in the paper.

This receptor was identified in a woman younger than 45 with Graves disease. Donor details come from another sample of the same person, matched by shared clones. The sequences come from peripheral blood mononuclear cells (PBMCs), collected at new diagnosis, from a patient treated with antithyroid drugs. This chain is built from TRBV28 and TRBJ1-2, with TRBD1 identical over 9 junction bases. The sequence in DNA is TGTGCCAGCACCACCGGACAGGGGAGAAACTATGGCTACACCTTC. Its protein reads: CASTTGQGRNYGYTF.